This is a list of T cell receptor beta chains from one sample in a study of PD-1 blockade in classical Hodgkin lymphoma. Clones were sequenced by immunoSEQ multiplex PCR, and TCRdb holds only the in-frame ones, with some missing. The sample has some 96,000 clones, more than 80% seen once. The specimen was peripheral blood mononuclear cells (PBMCs), collected before the second cycle of nivolumab. These TCRs come from a human donor with classical Hodgkin lymphoma. Both conserved end residues are part of each CDR3. D genes are given only for firm matches. Part of the rows lack a size; the others show once, few, many or a class for expanded clones.

V gene	CDR3 length	clone size	D gene	J gene	CDR3 protein	CDR3 DNA
TRBV5-1	19	.	TRBD1	TRBJ2-4	CASSLEGTGGVSVGDIQYF	TGCGCCAGCAGCTTGGAAGGGACAGGAGGTGTTTCAGTGGGGGACATTCAGTACTTC
TRBV29-1	16	.	.	TRBJ2-1	CSVEDSRGSSYNEQFF	TGCAGCGTTGAAGATTCCCGCGGCAGCTCCTACAATGAGCAGTTCTTC
TRBV14	15	.	.	TRBJ2-7	CASSHDRSSSYEQYF	TGTGCCAGCAGTCATGACAGGTCGAGCTCCTACGAGCAGTACTTC
TRBV5-4	17	few	.	TRBJ2-4	CASSLVAGALAKNIQYF	TGTGCCAGCAGCTTGGTTGCAGGGGCACTAGCCAAAAACATTCAGTACTTC
TRBV6-6	13	.	.	TRBJ2-5	CASIYGLLKTQYF	TGTGCCAGCATCTACGGACTCCTTAAGACCCAGTACTTC
TRBV5-6	15	.	.	TRBJ2-7	CASSLGGAGSYEQYF	TGTGCCAGCAGCTTAGGGGGGGCAGGGTCCTACGAGCAGTACTTC
TRBV2	13	.	.	TRBJ2-5	CASSDPGKETQYF	TGTGCCAGCAGTGATCCGGGGAAAGAGACCCAGTACTTC
TRBV28	15	.	.	TRBJ2-7	CASSSGPKSSYEQYF	TGTGCCAGCAGCTCGGGGCCGAAGAGCTCCTACGAGCAGTACTTC
TRBV5-1	13	.	.	TRBJ2-3	CASSLGTGGTQYF	TGCGCCAGCAGCTTGGGGACGGGCGGTACGCAGTATTTT
TRBV28	12	.	TRBD2	TRBJ2-5	CASSVRGGTQYF	TGTGCCAGCAGTGTTCGGGGGGGGACCCAGTACTTC
TRBV7-9	14	few	TRBD2	TRBJ2-1	CASSYGLAATEQFF	TGTGCCAGCAGCTATGGACTAGCGGCAACTGAGCAGTTCTTC
TRBV28	12	.	.	TRBJ2-7	CASSLSAYEQYF	TGTGCCAGCAGTTTATCAGCCTACGAGCAGTACTTC
TRBV4-3	17	.	.	TRBJ2-5	CASSQDYPGGGVETQYF	TGCGCCAGCAGCCAAGACTATCCAGGAGGGGGAGTGGAGACCCAGTACTTC
TRBV5-1	15	.	TRBD1	TRBJ2-5	CASSFGQGAQETQYF	TGCGCCAGCAGCTTTGGGCAGGGGGCCCAAGAGACCCAGTACTTC
TRBV11-2	12	.	.	TRBJ1-1	CASSLEMGSSFF	TGTGCCAGCAGCTTAGAGATGGGGTCTTCTTTCTTT
TRBV11-2	13	.	.	TRBJ2-3	CASSSIRGDTQYF	TGTGCCAGCAGCTCCATACGAGGGGATACGCAGTATTTT
TRBV7-2	14	.	.	TRBJ1-6	CASTLVPGRSPLHF	TGTGCCAGCACCCTCGTACCGGGAAGGTCACCCCTCCACTTT
TRBV7-3	16	.	TRBD2	TRBJ2-1	CASSQGSGRSSDEQFF	TGTGCCAGCAGCCAGGGTAGCGGGAGATCCAGCGATGAGCAGTTCTTC
TRBV10-3	14	.	.	TRBJ2-2	CAISERQADGELFF	TGTGCCATCAGTGAGCGGCAGGCCGACGGGGAGCTGTTTTTT
TRBV18	14	.	.	TRBJ2-3	CASSPRQDADTQYF	TGTGCCAGCTCACCAAGACAAGATGCAGATACGCAGTATTTT
TRBV7-9	13	few	.	TRBJ1-4	CASSFRANEKLFF	TGTGCCAGCAGCTTCCGGGCTAATGAAAAACTGTTTTTT
TRBV7-9	13	.	.	TRBJ1-2	CASSPSGRYGYTF	TGTGCCAGCAGCCCCTCCGGTCGGTATGGCTACACCTTC
TRBV7-9	15	.	TRBD2	TRBJ2-5	CASSFGGSGRETQYF	TGTGCCAGCAGCTTTGGCGGGAGCGGCCGAGAGACCCAGTACTTC
TRBV14	15	.	TRBD1	TRBJ1-4	CASSLGRGGNEKLFF	TGTGCCAGCAGCCTCGGGCGAGGGGGCAATGAAAAACTGTTTTTT
TRBV9	17	.	TRBD2	TRBJ2-2	CASSVGRLAGVSGELFF	TGTGCCAGCAGCGTGGGCAGACTAGCGGGAGTATCCGGGGAGCTGTTTTTT
TRBV7-2	14	few	.	TRBJ2-7	CASSFVIEGYEQYF	TGTGCCAGCAGCTTTGTAATTGAGGGATACGAGCAGTACTTC
TRBV6-1	14	.	.	TRBJ1-2	CASSDGGGSYGYTF	TGTGCCAGCAGTGACGGTGGGGGCTCCTATGGCTACACCTTC
TRBV19	15	.	.	TRBJ1-4	CASSKRRGTNEKLFF	TGTGCCAGTAGTAAGCGAAGGGGAACTAATGAAAAACTGTTTTTT
TRBV5-4	15	.	.	TRBJ2-3	CATLSAVDRPDTQYF	TGTGCCACTCTGTCCGCAGTGGACCGGCCAGATACGCAGTATTTT
TRBV7-2	11	.	.	TRBJ2-3	CASSPQDTQYF	TGTGCCAGCAGCCCTCAGGATACGCAGTATTTT
TRBV10-1	16	.	TRBD1	TRBJ1-1	CASSEGGGQNNTEAFF	TGCGCCAGCAGTGAGGGGGGGGGACAGAATAACACTGAAGCTTTCTTT
TRBV14	14	few	.	TRBJ2-7	CASSPVMSSYEQYF	TGTGCCAGCAGCCCAGTGATGTCCTCCTACGAGCAGTACTTC
TRBV5-1	16	once	.	TRBJ2-3	CASSLSGGSTGDTQYF	TGCGCCAGCAGCTTGTCGGGTGGGAGTACAGGAGATACGCAGTATTTT
TRBV6-5	13	.	.	TRBJ1-1	CASSNRMNTEAFF	TGTGCCAGCAGCAACAGGATGAACACTGAAGCTTTCTTT
TRBV2	13	.	.	TRBJ1-2	CASSEPGNNGYTF	TGTGCCAGCAGTGAACCAGGGAACAATGGCTACACCTTC
TRBV6-1	13	.	.	TRBJ2-3	CASRVEGRDTQYF	TGTGCCAGCAGGGTGGAAGGGCGAGATACGCAGTATTTT
TRBV30	14	.	.	TRBJ1-1	CAWSVAFGVAEAFF	TGTGCCTGGAGTGTAGCGTTTGGGGTCGCTGAAGCTTTCTTT
TRBV19	14	.	.	TRBJ1-2	CASLPVRGANGYTF	TGTGCCAGCCTCCCCGTCCGGGGGGCAAATGGCTACACCTTC
TRBV11-3	14	.	.	TRBJ2-1	CASSPLGYGHEQFF	TGTGCCAGCAGCCCCCTGGGGTATGGGCATGAGCAGTTCTTC
TRBV19	13	.	.	TRBJ1-5	CASKWDPYQPQHF	TGTGCCAGTAAATGGGACCCCTATCAGCCCCAGCATTTT
TRBV27	12	.	.	TRBJ1-1	CASWRVNTEAFF	TGTGCCAGTTGGCGGGTGAACACTGAAGCTTTCTTT
TRBV10-3	15	.	.	TRBJ2-2	CAISEYPSNTGELFF	TGTGCCATCAGTGAGTATCCATCGAACACCGGGGAGCTGTTTTTT
TRBV28	15	.	.	TRBJ1-5	CASRGWGGISSDQHF	TGTGCCAGCAGGGGTTGGGGCGGTATATCATCTGACCAGCATTTT
TRBV19	14	.	.	TRBJ2-2	CASKAGWNTGELFF	TGTGCCAGTAAGGCGGGATGGAACACCGGGGAGCTGTTTTTT
TRBV19	17	.	.	TRBJ2-6	CASSITVGGSGANVLTF	TGTGCCAGTAGTATAACAGTCGGGGGCTCTGGGGCCAACGTCCTGACTTTC
TRBV6-6	13	.	.	TRBJ1-2	CASSQTGIYGYTF	TGTGCCAGCAGTCAAACAGGGATCTATGGCTACACCTTC
TRBV19	16	.	.	TRBJ2-2	CASSHPTSLATGELFF	TGTGCCAGTAGCCACCCCACTAGCTTGGCCACCGGGGAGCTGTTTTTT
TRBV7-9	14	.	.	TRBJ2-7	CASSFRELTYEQYF	TGTGCCAGCAGCTTTAGGGAGCTTACCTACGAGCAGTACTTC
TRBV30	14	.	.	TRBJ2-1	CAWSVRPSPNEQFF	TGTGCCTGGAGTGTACGACCCAGCCCGAATGAGCAGTTCTTC
TRBV19	15	.	.	TRBJ1-5	CASSIGDGEGQPQHF	TGTGCCAGTAGTATAGGAGACGGGGAGGGACAGCCCCAGCATTTT
TRBV2	12	.	.	TRBJ1-2	CASSMTLVGYTF	TGTGCCAGCAGCATGACGTTAGTTGGCTACACCTTC
TRBV9	15	.	.	TRBJ2-3	CASSATGTPPDTQYF	TGTGCCAGCAGCGCTACAGGGACACCCCCAGATACGCAGTATTTT